These 24 T cell receptor beta chains share one sample of origin, sequenced in a study of shared clonotypes between healthy human individuals. Measured with immunoSEQ multiplex PCR; TCRdb has only the in-frame clones, and not every one. The sample shows about 2.2 million clones, more than 85% of them seen only once. Naive CD8 cells, CD45RO-negative and positively selected for CCR7, excluded terminally differentiated effector memory CD45RA+ cells. The specimen sequenced was naive CD8+ T cells from PBMCs. The receptors derive from a man between 18 and 29 years old in good health. Some clones in this sample may be carry-over from other donors' samples.

The chain uses TRBV4-3 and TRBJ2-5; D may correspond to TRBD1 or TRBD2 (6 bases each). CDR1 is LGHNA, CDR2 YSLEER, per germline. This CDR3 comprises 13 residues. V was cut by 4 bases and J by 7 bases, with 13 bases left in between. Written as DNA, the CDR3 is TGCGCCAGCAGCCGGGACACCGGGGGGACCCAGTACTTC. It is translated as CASSRDTGGTQYF.

This chain links TRBV4-3 with TRBJ2-1; TRBD1 might be the D (6 bases). V lost 0 bases to trimming and J lost 2 bases, with 17 bases between them. Germline assignment: CDR1 LGHNA and CDR2 YSLEER. The CDR3 is made up of 18 amino acids. The CDR3 region is CASSQDPKQGWAYNEQFF. The CDR3 DNA sequence: TGCGCCAGCAGCCAAGACCCGAAACAGGGCTGGGCCTACAATGAGCAGTTCTTC.

This clone was found once. The rearrangement links TRBV7-2 to TRBJ2-7; no definite D call. V was trimmed by 1 base and J by 4 bases, leaving 14 bases between them. This CDR3 spans 15 amino acids. From germline, CDR1 is SGHTA and CDR2 FQGNSA. The CDR3 bases are TGTGCCAGCAGCTTAGAGGTCTGGGCAGCTTACGAGCAGTACTTC. It translates to CASSLEVWAAYEQYF.

The V gene is TRBV4-3, the J gene TRBJ2-7; D may correspond to TRBD1 or TRBD2 (5 bases each). This CDR3 has 14 amino acids. V dropped 2 bases and J dropped 6 bases, with 14 bases sitting between them. The germline CDR1 and CDR2 sequences are LGHNA and YSLEER. The CDR3 DNA reads TGCGCCAGCAGCCAATTTCGAGGGGCTGGCGAGCAGTACTTC. This sequence encodes CASSQFRGAGEQYF.

The chain combines TRBV11-2 with TRBJ2-7; perhaps TRBD1 as D (5 bases). The CDR3 is 17 amino acids. V lost 0 bases and J 2 bases, leaving 17 bases between the germline ends. Germline CDR1 reads SGHAT; CDR2 reads FQNNGV. The CDR3 DNA follows: TGTGCCAGCAGCTTAGATCGCGGTTACAGGTCCCCCTACGAGCAGTACTTC. Translated: CASSLDRGYRSPYEQYF. Full variable domain (outside the CDR3, taken from reference TRBV11-2 and TRBJ2-7): EAGVAQSPRYKIIEKRQSVAFWCNPISGHATLYWYQQILGQGPKLLIQFQNNGVVDDSQLPKDRFSAERLKGVDSTLKIQPAKLEDSAVYLCASSLDRGYRSPYEQYFGPGTRLTVT.

This chain connects TRBV28 to TRBJ1-5; D gene uncertain. This CDR3 contains 12 residues. In germline, CDR1 is MDHEN, CDR2 SYDVKM. Trimming left V 6 bases short and J 3 bases short, with 6 bases between. This CDR3 reads CASSQTNQPQHF. The CDR3 coding sequence is TGTGCCAGCAGCCAAACCAATCAGCCCCAGCATTTT.

Concerning this clone: Different DNA sequences within this sample yield the same CDR3. V gene TRBV2 combines with J gene TRBJ1-1; D perhaps matches TRBD1 (5 bases). The CDR3 runs to 13 residues. Germline CDR1 SNHLY, CDR2 FYNNEI. Trimming shortened V by 2 bases and J by 5 bases, and 9 bases separated the two germline ends. CDR3 nucleotide sequence: TGTGCCAGCAGTGAACGCGGGGGGACTGAAGCTTTCTTT. Its protein product is CASSERGGTEAFF. The entire variable domain, with the rest obtained from reference TRBV2 and TRBJ1-1, is as follows: EPEVTQTPSHQVTQMGQEVILRCVPISNHLYFYWYRQILGQKVEFLVSFYNNEISEKSEIFDDQFSVERPDGSNFTLKIRSTKLEDSAMYFCASSERGGTEAFFGQGTRLTVV.

This chain connects TRBV7-9 to TRBJ2-1; the D is unclear. Germline CDR1 and CDR2: SEHNR and FQNEAQ (reference sequence). The CDR3 is 11 residues long. V lost 7 bases and J lost 15, with 16 bases in between. In DNA form, the CDR3 reads TGTGCCAGCATACGGGCCCCGCCCCCGTTCTTC. It translates to CASIRAPPPFF.

CDR3 sequence (DNA): TGCAGCGTTGTAACAGACTCGTTTAACTATGGCTACACCTTC. Translated: CSVVTDSFNYGYTF. The V gene is TRBV29-1, the J gene TRBJ1-2; D gene uncertain. Trimming shortened V by 4 bases and J by 1 base, and 13 bases separated the two germline ends. Looked up from germline, CDR1 is SQVTM and CDR2 is ANQGSEA. This CDR3 region has 14 residues.

The CDR3 DNA is TGTGCCAGCAGTTTAAGTAGTGGGGGTTTGGGTCAAACTTTCTTT. Translating gives CASSLSSGGLGQTFF. The chain joins TRBV27 to TRBJ1-1; a possible D gene is TRBD1 (5 bases). The CDR3 length is 15 residues. V lost 2 bases and J lost 12, with 22 bases in between. The germline gives CDR1 MNHEY, CDR2 SMNVEV (reference sequence).

The chain recombines TRBV5-6 with TRBJ1-1; D uncertain. V shed 0 bases and J shed 7 bases, with 7 bases lying between them. The CDR3 is made up of 12 amino acids. CDR1 SGHDT and CDR2 YYEEEE come from the germline V gene. The CDR3 reads CASSLGPFEAFF. CDR3 DNA: TGTGCCAGCAGCTTGGGACCGTTTGAAGCTTTCTTT.

The V call is TRBV10-3, the J call TRBJ2-2; TRBD2 agrees at 9 bases. V shed 2 bases and J 8 bases; nucleotides not matched to a gene: 9. The CDR3 loop spans 16 amino acids. Germline CDR1 reads ENHRY; CDR2 reads SYGVKD. CDR3 region: CAISEPGLAREGELFF. As DNA, the CDR3 is TGTGCCATCAGTGAGCCGGGACTAGCCAGAGAAGGGGAGCTGTTTTTT.

The CDR3 here is CASSLDIQDPYGYTF. CDR3 sequence (DNA): TGCGCCAGCAGCTTGGACATCCAAGACCCCTATGGCTACACCTTC. This chain links TRBV5-1 with TRBJ1-2; D unresolved. CDR3 length: 15 residues. Per germline, CDR1 SGHRS and CDR2 YFSETQ. V lost 0 bases and J lost 4, with 13 bases in between. Together with reference TRBV5-1 and TRBJ1-2, the CDR3 gives the full variable domain: KAGVTQTPRYLIKTRGQQVTLSCSPISGHRSVSWYQQTPGQGLQFLFEYFSETQRNKGNFPGRFSGRQFSNSRSEMNVSTLELGDSALYLCASSLDIQDPYGYTFGSGTRLTVV.

About this clone itself: This specimen includes other DNA sequences encoding the same CDR3. CDR3 region: CASSIRDRGADTQYF. CDR3 in DNA: TGTGCCAGTAGTATTCGGGACAGGGGAGCAGATACGCAGTATTTT. The V gene is TRBV19, the J gene TRBJ2-3; 10 nucleotides match TRBD1. V dropped 3 bases and J dropped 4; count of bases not matched to a gene: 4. This CDR3 contains 15 residues. CDR1 and CDR2 (germline): LNHDA, SQIVND (reference sequence).

The chain employs TRBV27 and TRBJ1-2; D is unresolved. V dropped 0 bases and J dropped 7 bases, with 24 bases sitting between them. The CDR3 is made up of 18 amino acids. From germline, CDR1 is MNHEY and CDR2 SMNVEV (reference sequence). The CDR3 loop is CASSLSKGAAYYLGGYTF. CDR3 nucleotide sequence: TGTGCCAGCAGTTTATCGAAGGGAGCGGCGTACTACCTGGGTGGCTACACCTTC.

The V gene is TRBV4-3, the J gene TRBJ2-4, with D possibly TRBD1 on 6 matching bases. The CDR3 is 16 amino acids. Trimming took off 2 bases at V and 1 base at J, with 12 bases between the two ends. Germline V gives CDR1 LGHNA, CDR2 YSLEER. Here the CDR3 DNA reads TGCGCCAGCAGCCAACGACAGGACTTGGCCAAAAACATTCAGTACTTC. Protein sequence: CASSQRQDLAKNIQYF.

The V gene is TRBV5-6, the J gene TRBJ2-7; 9 bases are a match to TRBD2. Trimming removed 3 bases from V and 2 bases from J; junction bases left unmatched: 6. CDR1 is SGHDT, CDR2 YYEEEE, per germline. This CDR3 region has 15 residues. DNA of the CDR3: TGTGCCAGCAGCTGGATGACTAGCGGTACCTACGAGCAGTACTTC. Translation gives CASSWMTSGTYEQYF.

In regard to this clone: This CDR3 is also generated by other DNA sequences in the sample. The rearrangement joins TRBV5-1 to TRBJ2-7, with TRBD2 matching 10 bases. The CDR3 contains 14 residues. Germline V gene data show CDR1 as SGHRS and CDR2 as YFSETQ. V trimming: 3 bases; J trimming: 3 bases; junction bases outside the gene matches: 3. In nucleotides, the CDR3 is TGCGCCAGCAGCTGGGCTAGCGGGAGCTACGAGCAGTACTTC. Translated: CASSWASGSYEQYF.

This rearrangement joins TRBV9 to TRBJ2-1, with TRBD2 matching over 11 bases. The germline V gene has CDR1 SGDLS and CDR2 YYNGEE. Germline trimming cut 3 bases from V and 2 bases from J; bases unmatched to any gene: 4. This CDR3 spans 16 amino acids. The CDR3 here is CASSAVTSGTYNEQFF. The DNA for the CDR3 is TGTGCCAGCAGCGCCGTGACTAGCGGGACCTACAATGAGCAGTTCTTC.

CDR3 nucleotides: TGTGCCAGTATTAGGTGGGCCGGGGACATGAACACTGAAGCTTTCTTT. Its translation is CASIRWAGDMNTEAFF. The chain uses TRBV19 and TRBJ1-1, with a tentative D call TRBD1 (6 bases). CDR3 size: 16 residues. The ends were cut back, 7 bases at V and 0 bases at J, with 18 bases in the middle. CDR1 LNHDA and CDR2 SQIVND come from the germline V gene (reference sequence).

V gene TRBV25-1 combines with J gene TRBJ2-5; a weak D match, TRBD2 (7 bases). V gave up 6 bases and J gave up 1 base, with 9 bases separating them. Germline lookup yields CDR1 MGHDK and CDR2 SYGVNS. The CDR3 contains 13 residues. The CDR3: CASSRGAQETQYF. In DNA form, the CDR3 reads TGTGCCAGCAGCCGGGGGGCCCAAGAGACCCAGTACTTC.

The V gene is TRBV7-8, the J gene TRBJ2-1; 12 nucleotides agree with TRBD2. The CDR3 spans 16 residues. Trimming removed 1 base from V and 6 bases from J; junction bases left unmatched: 4. Germline CDR1 is SGHVS and CDR2 is FQNEAQ. CDR3 in DNA: TGTGCCAGCAGCTTAGATCTAGCGGGAGGGCGCAATGAGCAGTTCTTC. It translates to CASSLDLAGGRNEQFF.

This clone was seen once. The CDR3 coding sequence is TGTGCCAGCAGCCTCCTCCGCGGGGAGCTGTTTTTT. As protein: CASSLLRGELFF. The chain is built from TRBV6-5 and TRBJ2-2; D gene uncertain. CDR1 and CDR2 from the germline V gene are MNHEY and SVGAGI. V gave up 6 bases and J gave up 7 bases, with 9 bases separating them. The CDR3 sequence is 12 residues long.

The V call is TRBV7-8, the J call TRBJ2-1; D is perhaps TRBD1 or TRBD2 (6 bases each). Germline CDR1 and CDR2: SGHVS and FQNEAQ. The CDR3 sequence is 18 residues long. V dropped 5 bases and J dropped 2 bases, with 22 bases sitting between them. The CDR3 DNA is TGTGCCAGCAGCCGGGGGCTCGTGGGAGGACAGACCTACAATGAGCAGTTCTTC. Translating it yields CASSRGLVGGQTYNEQFF.